This T cell receptor beta chain was retrieved from a study of type 1 regulatory T cells. Germline CDR1 is SNHLY and CDR2 is FYNNEI. CDR3 size: 13 residues. The germline V and J ends were trimmed by 5 bases and 5 bases, with 9 bases remaining between them. One entry per CDR3 protein, called by TCRdb with MiXCR from the reads. The table has over 55,000 distinct CDR3 sequences, approximately 47% seen once. As concerns this clonotype: Its antigen remains unidentified.

This clonotype originated in a human donor in good health. Sequenced sample: cultured non-Tr1 T cells, either the whole culture or a sorted T cell fraction (not recorded which). The chain couples TRBV2 to TRBJ2-2; a weak D match, TRBD2 (5 bases). CDR3 bases: TGTGCCAGCAGTACTAGGCGGACCGGGGAGCTGTTTTTT. It specifies CASSTRRTGELFF.